Presented here are 3 T cell receptor beta chains from one specimen sequenced in a study of blood T cell repertoires in COVID-19. Clones were sequenced by immunoSEQ multiplex PCR, and TCRdb holds only the in-frame ones, with some missing. The table includes some 26,000 clones, approximately 86% detected once. The sequencing sample was made of peripheral blood. The receptors here all came from a man at least 80 years old with active or convalescent COVID-19.

The rearrangement joins TRBV19 to TRBJ2-1; D is unresolved. Germline V gene data show CDR1 as LNHDA and CDR2 as SQIVND (reference sequence). Trimming took off 3 bases at V and 10 bases at J, with 16 bases between the two ends. The CDR3 loop spans 14 amino acids. The CDR3, as DNA: TGTGCCAGTAGTATCCGGCAGGTGACCGGCGAGCAGTTCTTC. Translating it yields CASSIRQVTGEQFF. The entire variable domain, with the rest obtained from reference TRBV19 and TRBJ2-1, is as follows: DGGITQSPKYLFRKEGQNVTLSCEQNLNHDAMYWYRQDPGQGLRLIYYSQIVNDFQKGDIAEGYSVSREKKESFPLTVTSAQKNPTAFYLCASSIRQVTGEQFFGPGTRLTVL.

The chain carries TRBV10-3 and TRBJ2-5; D possibly corresponds to TRBD2 (5 bases). V lost 5 bases to trimming and J lost 9 bases, with 19 bases between them. Germline V gene data show CDR1 as ENHRY and CDR2 as SYGVKD. The CDR3 loop spans 14 amino acids. The CDR3: CAISLSPRTEAQYF. In DNA form, the CDR3 reads TGTGCCATCAGTCTATCCCCTAGGACTGAGGCCCAGTACTTC.

The chain links TRBV5-4 to TRBJ2-3, with 13 positions matching TRBD2. V was clipped by 0 bases and J by 3 bases; unmatched bases: 7. Germline V lookup: CDR1 SGHNT, CDR2 YYREEE (reference sequence). The CDR3 loop spans 18 amino acids. The CDR3 here is CASSLVTSGRAPTDTQYF. Written as DNA, the CDR3 is TGTGCCAGCAGCTTGGTAACTAGCGGGAGGGCCCCGACAGATACGCAGTATTTT.